This TCR beta chain originates from a study of chemoradiotherapy in HPV16-positive cancers. Whole-study results and caveats: Non-HPV-specific T cells did not expand in tumors during treatment, whereas candidate HPV-specific clones and E7-related motifs did.

Germline CDR1 reads MNHNY; CDR2 reads SVGAGI (reference sequence). The CDR3 consists of 14 residues. V was shortened by 6 bases and J by 4 bases, with 14 bases between the two germline ends. The table came from immunoSEQ multiplex PCR; TCRdb's copy has only in-frame clones and leaves some out. The data hold 3,500 to 5,000 clones, with about 88% observed a single time. Comments on this clone: Its antigen is not known.

Sequencing used tumor tissue, obtained from a patient who underwent chemoradiotherapy. The receptor's source is a human donor with HPV-associated anogenital cancer. The gene calls are TRBV6-6 and TRBJ2-3; possible D gene TRBD2, 6 bases. CDR3 sequence (DNA): TGTGCCAGCAGGGCGGAGGGCGCCGCAGATACGCAGTATTTT. Its protein is CASRAEGAADTQYF.